This T cell receptor (beta chain) stems from a study of shared clonotypes between healthy human individuals (TCRdb year 2020). In terms of the full investigation: The cohort comprised two women and a few men aged 18 to 49 years. For each donor, CD4 naive and CD4 memory were each given three plates, CD8 naive was given two plates, and CD8 memory was given one plate. Blood TCR repertoires of roughly 5 healthy adults were deeply sequenced to estimate repertoire size and the extent of clonotype sharing between individuals. Libraries were prepared and TCR repertoires were sequenced by different laboratories using diverse techniques, in order to increase sequencing depth and limit assay-specific biases. Per donor, leukapheresis produced somewhere between about 0.9 and 9.5 billion PBMCs. Summary of the overall study and its limitations: Incomplete sequencing was indicated by rarefaction of sorted-subset datasets, despite the large sequencing depth. When several donors were compared, the shared fraction of clonotypes was around 5% for naive CD4, around 4% for naive CD8, 2% to 2.5% for memory CD4, and about 0.36% for memory CD8. Pairwise subsampling led to the expectation that sequencing depth would affect the degree of clonotype sharing among donors. Naive subsets generally had larger estimated clonotype richness than memory subsets did. Only blood was sampled, and tissue TCR repertoires likely differ from those in blood. The genetic and exposure-history diversity represented was limited by the small number of donors. Compared with non-shared clonotypes, clonotypes shared by all four sorted-subset donors had higher generation probabilities.

The CDR3, from cysteine to phenylalanine, totals 14 residues. The CDR3 DNA has 42 bases and is translated from base 1. Trimming takes 0 bases off V and 6 bases off J; junction bases not matched to a gene: 4. CDR1 and CDR2 were assigned from the germline V gene as SGHDT and YYEEEE. TCR CDR3 regions were amplified from genomic DNA by multiplex PCR using the deep immunoSEQ assay. For each cell subset, the extracted genomic DNA was distributed evenly across all wells of several immunoSEQ 96-well plates, and each plate served as one replicate. Each replicate PCR for sorted subsets received around 210 ng genomic DNA, equal to around 32,000 T cell genomes. Purified libraries were measured with a Qubit 3.0 fluorometer, size-checked on a Bioanalyzer 2100, and measured again with the KAPA Library Quantification kit. A separate single-read 150-cycle Illumina NextSeq 550 flow cell was used to sequence each immunoSEQ 96-well plate. Per the authors' processing: Because only junctional sequences without quality scores were contained in the immunoSEQ output, filtering matching that applied to full-length reads could not be performed. To assign V/J genes and CDR3, sequences were annotated against IMGT germline references using PyIR, a Python wrapper for IgBLAST v1.9. Reads were removed for weak V/J assignments (E-value above 1e-6), missing CDR3, stop codons, out-of-frame junctions, or ambiguous translated residues. V3J clonotypes were defined as sequences sharing the same inferred V gene, J gene, and CDR3 amino acid sequence. Percentage overlap between repertoires was computed as shared unique clonotypes divided by the size of the smaller repertoire. RTK rarefaction, the Chao1 estimator, and Recon v2.1 estimates of unobserved clonotypes were used to assess repertoire richness. Generation probabilities for all TCRbeta clonotypes obtained by the gDNA method from a handful of donors were computed using OLGA. Imported from immuneACCESS, the table was reduced by TCRdb to in-frame sequences with V and J called. These copies leave out some clones; in studies compared against another copy, an unresolved V gene accounts for under half, and the cause of the remainder is not known. V and J calls and clone size are as listed in that table; D and trimming were resolved from the DNA. The sample table records about 1,900,000 clones; just under 95% of these occur just once. The leading ten clones occupy under 1.5% of the sample.

Of note for this clone: Its binding antigen is unknown. It has no much larger one-base neighbor in the sample; base qualities were not kept. Within the sample, other DNA sequences also encode this same CDR3.

CD8 naive samples were CD45RO-negative cells positively selected for CCR7, giving a CD45RA+CCR7+ population that excluded TemRA cells. The donors were healthy, HIV-negative adults who had no recently reported acute infections or vaccinations. Every donor was a Caucasian adult residing in Nashville, Tennessee, USA. Blood was collected by leukapheresis, and PBMCs were isolated by Ficoll-Histopaque density gradient centrifugation and then cryopreserved in liquid nitrogen vapor phase. Analytical flow cytometry was used to check the purity and quantity of every magnetically sorted T cell population. Genomic DNA was isolated from every sorted fraction and measured by UV absorbance on a Nanodrop 2000c.

The sequencing sample was made of naive CD8+ T cells sorted from blood. Sample cell subset or site, as interpreted from the label and publication: CD45RA+CCR7+. This chain is built from TRBV5-6 and TRBJ2-7, with 9 bases matching TRBD1. The TCR was taken from a man in his late teens or twenties in good health. The CDR3 amino acid sequence is: CASSLGGQGSEQYF. In nucleotide form, the sequence is TGTGCCAGCAGCTTGGGGGGACAGGGTAGCGAGCAGTACTTC.